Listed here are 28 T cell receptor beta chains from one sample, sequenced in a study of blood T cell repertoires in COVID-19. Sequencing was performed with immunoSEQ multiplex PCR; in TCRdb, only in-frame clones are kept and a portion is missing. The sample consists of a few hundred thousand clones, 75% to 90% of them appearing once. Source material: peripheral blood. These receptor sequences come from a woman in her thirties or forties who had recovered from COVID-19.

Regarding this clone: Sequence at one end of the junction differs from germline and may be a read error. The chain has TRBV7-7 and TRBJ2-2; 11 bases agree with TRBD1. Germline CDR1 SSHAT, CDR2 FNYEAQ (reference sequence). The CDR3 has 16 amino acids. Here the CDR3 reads CASSPWTGGGTGELFF. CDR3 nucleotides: TGTGCTAGCAGCCCCTGGACAGGGGGCGGGACCGGGGAGCTGTTTTTT.

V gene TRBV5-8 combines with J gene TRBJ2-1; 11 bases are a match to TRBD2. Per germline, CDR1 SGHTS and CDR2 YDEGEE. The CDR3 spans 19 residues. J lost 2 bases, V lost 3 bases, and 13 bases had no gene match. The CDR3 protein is CASSSLGTSGIRAYNEQFF. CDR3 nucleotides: TGTGCCAGCAGCTCCCTCGGGACTAGCGGAATTAGGGCCTACAATGAGCAGTTCTTC. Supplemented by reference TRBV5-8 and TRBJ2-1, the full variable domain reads EAGVTQSPTHLIKTRGQQATLRCSPISGHTSVYWYQQALGLGLQFLLWYDEGEERNRGNFPPRFSGRQFPNYSSELNVNALELEDSALYLCASSSLGTSGIRAYNEQFFGPGTRLTVL.

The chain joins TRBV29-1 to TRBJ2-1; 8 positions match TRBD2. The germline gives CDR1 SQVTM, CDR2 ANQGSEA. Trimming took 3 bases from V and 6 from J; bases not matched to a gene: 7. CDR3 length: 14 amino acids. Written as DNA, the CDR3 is TGCAGCGTTGAGGCTAGCGGGCCAACCAATGAGCAGTTCTTC. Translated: CSVEASGPTNEQFF.

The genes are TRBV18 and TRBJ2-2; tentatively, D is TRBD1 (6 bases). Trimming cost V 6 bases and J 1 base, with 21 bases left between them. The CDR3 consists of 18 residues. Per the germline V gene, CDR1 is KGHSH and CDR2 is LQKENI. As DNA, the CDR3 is TGTGCCAGCTCCTCCAAGCCGGGACAACTAGGGAACACCGGGGAGCTGTTTTTT. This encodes CASSSKPGQLGNTGELFF.

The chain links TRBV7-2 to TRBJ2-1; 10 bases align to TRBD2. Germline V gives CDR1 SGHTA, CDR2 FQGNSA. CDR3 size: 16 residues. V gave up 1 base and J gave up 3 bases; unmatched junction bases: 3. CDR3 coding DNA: TGTGCCAGCAGCTTAGATACTAGCGGGAACTACAATGAGCAGTTCTTC. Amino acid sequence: CASSLDTSGNYNEQFF.

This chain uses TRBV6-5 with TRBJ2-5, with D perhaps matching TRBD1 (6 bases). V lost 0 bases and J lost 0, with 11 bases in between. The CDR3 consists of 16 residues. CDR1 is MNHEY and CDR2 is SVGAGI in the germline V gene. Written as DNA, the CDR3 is TGTGCCAGCAGTTACTCTCGGGACACCAACCAAGAGACCCAGTACTTC. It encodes CASSYSRDTNQETQYF.

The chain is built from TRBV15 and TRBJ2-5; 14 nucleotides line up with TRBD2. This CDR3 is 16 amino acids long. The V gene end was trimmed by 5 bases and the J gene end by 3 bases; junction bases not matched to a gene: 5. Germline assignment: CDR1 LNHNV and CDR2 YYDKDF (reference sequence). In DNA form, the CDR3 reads TGTGCCACCAGCCGGGGGACTAGCGGGGGCGAAGAGACCCAGTACTTC. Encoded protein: CATSRGTSGGEETQYF.

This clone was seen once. CDR3 nucleotides: TGCAGTGCTAGTAGAGGGGGAGTAGGCGATACGCAGTATTTT. Amino acid sequence: CSASRGGVGDTQYF. The gene calls are TRBV20-1 and TRBJ2-3; a possible D gene is TRBD1 (6 bases). The CDR3 has 14 residues. V lost 3 bases and J lost 6, with 16 bases in between. Germline loops: CDR1 DFQATT, CDR2 SNEGSKA (reference sequence).

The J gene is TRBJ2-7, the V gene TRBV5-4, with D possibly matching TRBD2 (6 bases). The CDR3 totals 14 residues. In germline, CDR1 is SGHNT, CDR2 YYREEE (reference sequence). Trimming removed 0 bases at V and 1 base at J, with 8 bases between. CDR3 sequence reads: CASSLASASYEQYF. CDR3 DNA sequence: TGTGCCAGCAGCTTGGCTAGCGCGTCCTACGAGCAGTACTTC.

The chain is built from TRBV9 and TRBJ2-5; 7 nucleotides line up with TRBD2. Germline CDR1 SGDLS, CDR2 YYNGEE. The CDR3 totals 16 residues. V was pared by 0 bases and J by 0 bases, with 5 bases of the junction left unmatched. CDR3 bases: TGTGCCAGCAGCGTAGCGTCTAGCGGTTACCAAGAGACCCAGTACTTC. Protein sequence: CASSVASSGYQETQYF.

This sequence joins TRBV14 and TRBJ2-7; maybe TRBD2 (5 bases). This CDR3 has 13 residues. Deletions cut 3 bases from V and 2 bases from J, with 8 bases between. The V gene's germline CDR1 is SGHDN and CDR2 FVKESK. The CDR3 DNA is TGTGCCAGCAGCCAGGAACTAGCCTACGAGCAGTACTTC. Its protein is CASSQELAYEQYF.

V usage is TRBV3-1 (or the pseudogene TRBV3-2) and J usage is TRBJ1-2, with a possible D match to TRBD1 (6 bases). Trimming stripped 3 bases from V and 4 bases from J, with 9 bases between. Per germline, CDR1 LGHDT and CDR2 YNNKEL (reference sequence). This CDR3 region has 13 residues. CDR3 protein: CASSHDRSYGYTF. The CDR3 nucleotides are TGTGCCAGCAGCCACGACAGGTCCTATGGCTACACCTTC.

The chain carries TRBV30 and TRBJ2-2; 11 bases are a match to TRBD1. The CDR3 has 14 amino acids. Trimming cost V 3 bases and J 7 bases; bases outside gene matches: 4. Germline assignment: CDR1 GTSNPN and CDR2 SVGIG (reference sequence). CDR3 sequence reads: CAWRGQGAGGELFF. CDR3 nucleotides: TGTGCCTGGAGAGGACAGGGGGCGGGCGGGGAGCTGTTTTTT.

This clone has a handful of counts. CDR3 coding DNA: TGTGCCAGCAGTTCCGAGACAGGTATGAGAAGTGGCTACACCTTC. This encodes CASSSETGMRSGYTF. This chain connects TRBV27 to TRBJ1-2, with D maybe TRBD1 (6 bases). Germline assignment: CDR1 MNHEY and CDR2 SMNVEV (reference sequence). The CDR3 sequence is 15 residues long. The V and J ends lost 4 bases and 7 bases respectively, with 19 bases between them.

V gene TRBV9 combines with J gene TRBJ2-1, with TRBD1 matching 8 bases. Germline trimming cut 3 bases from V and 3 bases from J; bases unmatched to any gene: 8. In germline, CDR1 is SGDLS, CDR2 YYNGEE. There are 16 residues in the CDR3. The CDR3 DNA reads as TGTGCCAGCAGCGCGCGTGACAGGGGAGGCTACAATGAGCAGTTCTTC. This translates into CASSARDRGGYNEQFF.

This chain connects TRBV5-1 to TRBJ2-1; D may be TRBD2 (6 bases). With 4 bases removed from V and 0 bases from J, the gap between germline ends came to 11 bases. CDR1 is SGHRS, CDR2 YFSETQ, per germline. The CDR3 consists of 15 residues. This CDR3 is CASSPTGDSYNEQFF. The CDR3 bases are TGCGCCAGCAGCCCAACGGGAGACTCCTACAATGAGCAGTTCTTC. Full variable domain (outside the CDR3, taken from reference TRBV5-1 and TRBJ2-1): KAGVTQTPRYLIKTRGQQVTLSCSPISGHRSVSWYQQTPGQGLQFLFEYFSETQRNKGNFPGRFSGRQFSNSRSEMNVSTLELGDSALYLCASSPTGDSYNEQFFGPGTRLTVL.

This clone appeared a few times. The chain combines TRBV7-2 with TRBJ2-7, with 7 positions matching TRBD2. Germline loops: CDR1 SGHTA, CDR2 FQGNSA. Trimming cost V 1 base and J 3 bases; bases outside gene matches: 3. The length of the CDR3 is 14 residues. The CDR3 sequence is CASSLGLADYEQYF. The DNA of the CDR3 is TGTGCCAGCAGCTTAGGCCTAGCGGACTACGAGCAGTACTTC.

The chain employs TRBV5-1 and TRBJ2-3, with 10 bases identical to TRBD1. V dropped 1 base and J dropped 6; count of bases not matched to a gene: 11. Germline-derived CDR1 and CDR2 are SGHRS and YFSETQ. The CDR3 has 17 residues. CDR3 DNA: TGCGCCAGCAGCTTGAACCCATTGGGACAGGGGATGGATACGCAGTATTTT. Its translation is CASSLNPLGQGMDTQYF.

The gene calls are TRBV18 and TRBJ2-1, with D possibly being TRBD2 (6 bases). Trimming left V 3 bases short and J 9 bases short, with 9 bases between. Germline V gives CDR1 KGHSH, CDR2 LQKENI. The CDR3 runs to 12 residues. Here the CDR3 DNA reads TGTGCCAGCTCACCCATGGAGGGTGAGCAGTTCTTC. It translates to CASSPMEGEQFF.

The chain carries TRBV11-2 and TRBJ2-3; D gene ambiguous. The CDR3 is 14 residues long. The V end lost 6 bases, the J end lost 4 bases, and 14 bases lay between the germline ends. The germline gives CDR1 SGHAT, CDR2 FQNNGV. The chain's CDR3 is CASSRVSSADTQYF. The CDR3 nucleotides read TGTGCCAGCAGTCGCGTTTCTTCCGCAGATACGCAGTATTTT.

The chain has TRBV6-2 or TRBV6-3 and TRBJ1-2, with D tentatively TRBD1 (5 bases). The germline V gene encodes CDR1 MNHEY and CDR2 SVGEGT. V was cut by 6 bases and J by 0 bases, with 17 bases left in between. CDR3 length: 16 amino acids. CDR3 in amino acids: CASSDLTATPNYGYTF. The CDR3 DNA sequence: TGTGCCAGCAGCGACCTGACAGCTACACCTAACTATGGCTACACCTTC.

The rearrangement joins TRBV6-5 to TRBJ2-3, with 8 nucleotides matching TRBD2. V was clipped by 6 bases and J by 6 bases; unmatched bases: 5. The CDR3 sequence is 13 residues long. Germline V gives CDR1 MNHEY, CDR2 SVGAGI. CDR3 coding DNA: TGTGCCAGCAGGGGGACTAGGGCGGATACGCAGTATTTT. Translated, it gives CASRGTRADTQYF.

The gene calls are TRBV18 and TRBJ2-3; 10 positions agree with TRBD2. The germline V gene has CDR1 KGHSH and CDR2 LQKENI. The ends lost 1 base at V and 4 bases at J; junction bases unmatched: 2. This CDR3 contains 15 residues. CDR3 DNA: TGTGCCAGCTCACCACGGAGCGGGGGGGCAGATACGCAGTATTTT. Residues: CASSPRSGGADTQYF.

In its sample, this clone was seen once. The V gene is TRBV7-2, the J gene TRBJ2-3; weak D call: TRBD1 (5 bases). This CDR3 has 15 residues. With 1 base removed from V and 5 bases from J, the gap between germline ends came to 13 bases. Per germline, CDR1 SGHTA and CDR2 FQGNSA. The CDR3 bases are TGTGCCAGCAGCTTAGGCCCCCCCAGGGAAGATACGCAGTATTTT. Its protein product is CASSLGPPREDTQYF.

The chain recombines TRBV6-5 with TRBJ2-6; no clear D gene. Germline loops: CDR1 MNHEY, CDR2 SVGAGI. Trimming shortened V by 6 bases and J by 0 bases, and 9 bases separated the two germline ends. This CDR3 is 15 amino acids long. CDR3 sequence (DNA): TGTGCCAGCAGCCCGAGGAGCTCTGGGGCCAACGTCCTGACTTTC. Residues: CASSPRSSGANVLTF.

The CDR3 sequence is CASTFGRPNSPLHF. CDR3 nucleotides: TGTGCCAGCACGTTTGGCAGGCCTAATTCACCCCTCCACTTT. This chain connects TRBV2 to TRBJ1-6, with D unclear. CDR3 length equals 14 residues. Germline CDR1 SNHLY, CDR2 FYNNEI. Trimming took off 7 bases at V and 6 bases at J, with 13 bases between the two ends.

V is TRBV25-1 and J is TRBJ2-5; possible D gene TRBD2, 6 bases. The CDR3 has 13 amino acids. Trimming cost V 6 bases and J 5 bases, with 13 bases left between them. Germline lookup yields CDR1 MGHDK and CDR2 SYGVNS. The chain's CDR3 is CASRDPGRETQYF. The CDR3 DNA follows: TGTGCCAGCAGGGACCCGGGGAGGGAGACCCAGTACTTC.

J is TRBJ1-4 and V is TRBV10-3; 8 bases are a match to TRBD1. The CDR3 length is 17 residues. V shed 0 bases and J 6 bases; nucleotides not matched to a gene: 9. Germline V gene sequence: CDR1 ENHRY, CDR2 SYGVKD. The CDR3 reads CAISESQGARMDEKLFF. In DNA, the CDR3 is TGTGCCATCAGTGAGTCTCAGGGGGCGCGGATGGATGAAAAACTGTTTTTT.